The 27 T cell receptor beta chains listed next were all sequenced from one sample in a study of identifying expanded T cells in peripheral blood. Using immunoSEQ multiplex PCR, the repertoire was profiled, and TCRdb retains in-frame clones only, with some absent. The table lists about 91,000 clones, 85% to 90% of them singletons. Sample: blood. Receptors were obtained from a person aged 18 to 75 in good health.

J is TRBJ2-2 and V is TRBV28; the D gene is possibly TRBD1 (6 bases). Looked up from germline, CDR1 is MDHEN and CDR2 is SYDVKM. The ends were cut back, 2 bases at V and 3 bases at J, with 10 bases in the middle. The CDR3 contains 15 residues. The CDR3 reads CASSLGAGDTGELFF. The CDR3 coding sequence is TGTGCCAGCAGTTTAGGGGCAGGGGACACCGGGGAGCTGTTTTTT.

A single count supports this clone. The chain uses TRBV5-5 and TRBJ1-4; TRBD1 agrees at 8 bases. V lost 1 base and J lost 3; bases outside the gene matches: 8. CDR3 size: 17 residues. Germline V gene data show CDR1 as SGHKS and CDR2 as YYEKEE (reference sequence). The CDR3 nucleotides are TGTGCCAGCAGCTTGTTCGCCAGGGGGCGACCTAATGAAAAACTGTTTTTT. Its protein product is CASSLFARGRPNEKLFF.

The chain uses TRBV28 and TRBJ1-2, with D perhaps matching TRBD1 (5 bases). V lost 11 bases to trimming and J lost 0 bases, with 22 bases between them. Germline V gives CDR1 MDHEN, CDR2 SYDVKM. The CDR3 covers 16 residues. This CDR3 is CAWTPGPSRANYGYTF. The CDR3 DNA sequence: TGTGCCTGGACACCGGGCCCCTCTCGAGCTAACTATGGCTACACCTTC.

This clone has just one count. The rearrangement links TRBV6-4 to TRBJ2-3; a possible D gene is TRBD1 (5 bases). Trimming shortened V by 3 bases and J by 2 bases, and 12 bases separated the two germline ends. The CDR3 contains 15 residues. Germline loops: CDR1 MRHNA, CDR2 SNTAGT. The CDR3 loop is CASSEGVSNTDTQYF. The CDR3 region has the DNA TGTGCCAGCAGTGAAGGGGTTTCGAACACAGATACGCAGTATTTT.

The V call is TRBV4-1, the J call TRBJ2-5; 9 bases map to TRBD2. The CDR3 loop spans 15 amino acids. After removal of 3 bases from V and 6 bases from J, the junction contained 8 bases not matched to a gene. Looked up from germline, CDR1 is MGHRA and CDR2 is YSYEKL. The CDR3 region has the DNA TGCGCCAGCAGCCATGGAGCTAGCGGGATGAAGACCCAGTACTTC. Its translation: CASSHGASGMKTQYF.

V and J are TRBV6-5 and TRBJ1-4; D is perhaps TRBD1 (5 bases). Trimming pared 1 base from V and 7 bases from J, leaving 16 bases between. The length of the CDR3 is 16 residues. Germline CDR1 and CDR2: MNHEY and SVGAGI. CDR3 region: CASSYCTGTVSEKLFF. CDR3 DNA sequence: TGTGCCAGCAGTTACTGTACTGGGACGGTTAGTGAAAAACTGTTTTTT.

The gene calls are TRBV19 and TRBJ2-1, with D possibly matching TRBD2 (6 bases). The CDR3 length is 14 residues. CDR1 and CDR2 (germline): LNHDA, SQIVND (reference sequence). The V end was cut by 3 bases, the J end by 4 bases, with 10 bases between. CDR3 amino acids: CASSIDSGYNEQFF. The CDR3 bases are TGTGCCAGTAGTATCGATAGCGGATACAATGAGCAGTTCTTC. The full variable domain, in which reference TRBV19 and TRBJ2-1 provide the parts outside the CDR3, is DGGITQSPKYLFRKEGQNVTLSCEQNLNHDAMYWYRQDPGQGLRLIYYSQIVNDFQKGDIAEGYSVSREKKESFPLTVTSAQKNPTAFYLCASSIDSGYNEQFFGPGTRLTVL.

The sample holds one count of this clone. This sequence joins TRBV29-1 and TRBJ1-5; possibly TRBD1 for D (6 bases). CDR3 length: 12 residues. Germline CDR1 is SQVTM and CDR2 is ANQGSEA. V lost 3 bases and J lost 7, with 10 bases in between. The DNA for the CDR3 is TGCAGCGTTGAGGACGGACAGCAGCCCCAGCATTTT. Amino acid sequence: CSVEDGQQPQHF.

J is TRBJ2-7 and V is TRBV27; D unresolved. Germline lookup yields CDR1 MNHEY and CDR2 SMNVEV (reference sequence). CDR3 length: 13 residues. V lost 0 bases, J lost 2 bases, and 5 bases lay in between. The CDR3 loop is CASSLSPTYEQYF. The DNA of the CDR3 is TGTGCCAGCAGTTTATCCCCGACCTACGAGCAGTACTTC.

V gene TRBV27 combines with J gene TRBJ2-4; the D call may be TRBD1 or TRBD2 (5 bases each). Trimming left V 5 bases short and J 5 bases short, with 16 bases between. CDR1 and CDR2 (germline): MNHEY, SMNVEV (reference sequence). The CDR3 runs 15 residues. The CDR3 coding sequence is TGTGCCAGCAGTCCCCGGGCGTCGGGGCAAAACATTCAGTACTTC. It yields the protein CASSPRASGQNIQYF.

Written as DNA, the CDR3 is TGTGCCACCTGCAAGTGGGGAGCGGATGGCTACACCTTC. Translated, it gives CATCKWGADGYTF. This chain links TRBV19 with TRBJ1-2; D is unclear. V gave up 10 bases and J gave up 6 bases, with 18 bases separating them. The length of the CDR3 is 13 residues. CDR1 LNHDA and CDR2 SQIVND come from the germline V gene (reference sequence).

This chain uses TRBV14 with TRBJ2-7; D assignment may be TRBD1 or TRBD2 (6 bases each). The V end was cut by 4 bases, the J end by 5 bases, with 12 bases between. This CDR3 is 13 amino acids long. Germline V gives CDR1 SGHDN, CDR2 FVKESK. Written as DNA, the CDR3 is TGTGCCAGCAGCCCTTGGGGGGCTGACGAGCAGTACTTC. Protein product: CASSPWGADEQYF.

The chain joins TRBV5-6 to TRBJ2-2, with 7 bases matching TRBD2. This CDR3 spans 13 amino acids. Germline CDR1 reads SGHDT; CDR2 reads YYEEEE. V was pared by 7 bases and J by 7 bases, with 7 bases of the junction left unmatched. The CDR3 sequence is CASGREVSGELFF. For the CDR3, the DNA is TGTGCCAGCGGGAGGGAGGTTAGCGGGGAGCTGTTTTTT.

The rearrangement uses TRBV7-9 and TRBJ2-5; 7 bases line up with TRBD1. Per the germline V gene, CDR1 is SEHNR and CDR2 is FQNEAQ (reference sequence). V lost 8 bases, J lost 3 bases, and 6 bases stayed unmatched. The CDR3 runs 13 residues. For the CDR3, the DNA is TGTGCCAGCGACTTTGACAGGGAAGAGACCCAGTACTTC. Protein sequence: CASDFDREETQYF.

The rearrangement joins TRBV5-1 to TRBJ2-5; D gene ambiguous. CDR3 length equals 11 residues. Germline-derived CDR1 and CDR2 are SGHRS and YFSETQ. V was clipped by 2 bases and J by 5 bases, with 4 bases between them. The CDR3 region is CASSLSETQYF. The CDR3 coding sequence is TGCGCCAGCAGCTTATCGGAGACCCAGTACTTC.

CDR3 protein: CASRTGYEQYF. For the CDR3, the DNA is TGTGCCAGCAGAACAGGGTACGAGCAGTACTTC. The chain couples TRBV27 to TRBJ2-7, with TRBD1 as a possible D gene (6 bases). The CDR3 has 11 amino acids. Trimming removed 6 bases from V and 4 bases from J, with 7 bases in between. Germline V gene data show CDR1 as MNHEY and CDR2 as SMNVEV (reference sequence).

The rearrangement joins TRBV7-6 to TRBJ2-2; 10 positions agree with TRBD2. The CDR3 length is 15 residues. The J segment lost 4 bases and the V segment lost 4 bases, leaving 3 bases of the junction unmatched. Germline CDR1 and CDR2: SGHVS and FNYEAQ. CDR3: CASSSAGGPTGELFF. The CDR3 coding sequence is TGTGCCAGCAGCTCAGCGGGGGGGCCCACCGGGGAGCTGTTTTTT.

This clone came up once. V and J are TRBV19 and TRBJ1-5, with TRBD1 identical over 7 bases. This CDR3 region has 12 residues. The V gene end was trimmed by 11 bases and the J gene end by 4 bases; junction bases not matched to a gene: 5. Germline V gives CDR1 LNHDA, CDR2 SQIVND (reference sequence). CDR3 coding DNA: TGTGCCGGGAGGGACAGAAATCAGCCCCAGCATTTT. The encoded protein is CAGRDRNQPQHF.

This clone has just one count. The CDR3 here is CASSFPGSGLTGELFF. The CDR3 DNA is TGTGCCAGCAGTTTCCCGGGGTCAGGGCTAACCGGGGAGCTGTTTTTT. This rearrangement joins TRBV28 to TRBJ2-2; D could derive from TRBD1 or TRBD2 (5 bases each). CDR3 length: 16 amino acids. The V and J ends lost 3 bases and 5 bases respectively, with 16 bases between them. Germline V gene lookup returns CDR1 MDHEN and CDR2 SYDVKM.

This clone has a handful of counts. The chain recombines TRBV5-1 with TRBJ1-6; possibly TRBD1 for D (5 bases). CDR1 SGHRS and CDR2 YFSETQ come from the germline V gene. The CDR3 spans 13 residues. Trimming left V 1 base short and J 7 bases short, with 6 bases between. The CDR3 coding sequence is TGCGCCAGCAGCTTGCAGGGAAATTCACCCCTCCACTTT. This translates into CASSLQGNSPLHF.

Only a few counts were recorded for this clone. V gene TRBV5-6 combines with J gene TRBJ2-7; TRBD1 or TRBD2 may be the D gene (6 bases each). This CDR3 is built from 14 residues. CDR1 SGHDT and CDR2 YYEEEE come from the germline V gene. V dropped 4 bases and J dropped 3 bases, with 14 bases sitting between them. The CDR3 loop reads CASSGRGGNYEQYF. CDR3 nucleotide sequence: TGTGCCAGCAGCGGCCGAGGGGGGAACTACGAGCAGTACTTC. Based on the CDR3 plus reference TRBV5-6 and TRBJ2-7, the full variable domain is DAGVTQSPTHLIKTRGQQVTLRCSPKSGHDTVSWYQQALGQGPQFIFQYYEEEERQRGNFPDRFSGHQFPNYSSELNVNALLLGDSALYLCASSGRGGNYEQYFGPGTRLTVT.

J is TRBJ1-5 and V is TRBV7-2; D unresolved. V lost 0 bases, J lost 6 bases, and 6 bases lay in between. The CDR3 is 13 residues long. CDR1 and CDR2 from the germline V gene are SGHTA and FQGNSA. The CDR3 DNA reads TGTGCCAGCAGCTTAGCGCTTGGTCAGCCCCAGCATTTT. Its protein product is CASSLALGQPQHF.

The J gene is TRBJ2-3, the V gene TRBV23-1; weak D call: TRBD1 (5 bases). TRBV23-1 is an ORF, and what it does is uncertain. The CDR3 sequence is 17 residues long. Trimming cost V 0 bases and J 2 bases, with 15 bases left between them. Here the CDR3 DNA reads TGCGCCAGCAGTCAATCGGGTGAACAGGCCGACACAGATACGCAGTATTTT. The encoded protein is CASSQSGEQADTDTQYF.

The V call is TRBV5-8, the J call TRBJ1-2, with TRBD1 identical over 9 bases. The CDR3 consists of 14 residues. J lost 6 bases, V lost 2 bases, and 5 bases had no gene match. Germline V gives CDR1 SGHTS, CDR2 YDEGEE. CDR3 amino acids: CASSFLGQGNGYTF. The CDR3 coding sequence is TGTGCCAGCAGCTTCCTTGGACAGGGGAATGGCTACACCTTC.

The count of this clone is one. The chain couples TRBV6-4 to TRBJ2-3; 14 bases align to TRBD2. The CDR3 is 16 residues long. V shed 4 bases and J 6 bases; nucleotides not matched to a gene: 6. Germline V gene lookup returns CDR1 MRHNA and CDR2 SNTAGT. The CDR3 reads CASSGLAGGSMDTQYF. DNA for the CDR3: TGTGCCAGCAGTGGACTAGCGGGGGGGAGCATGGATACGCAGTATTTT.

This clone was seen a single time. CDR3 nucleotides: TGTGCCAGCAGACCCTGGGACAGGGAAGAGACCCAGTACTTC. It translates to CASRPWDREETQYF. The rearrangement joins TRBV5-6 to TRBJ2-5; the match to TRBD1 covers 9 bases. Trimming removed 5 bases from V and 3 bases from J; junction bases left unmatched: 5. This CDR3 is built from 14 residues. Germline CDR1 reads SGHDT; CDR2 reads YYEEEE.

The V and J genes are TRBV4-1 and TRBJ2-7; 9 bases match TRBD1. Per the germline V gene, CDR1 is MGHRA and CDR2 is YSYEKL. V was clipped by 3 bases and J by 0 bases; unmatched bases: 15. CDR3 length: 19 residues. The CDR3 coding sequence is TGCGCCAGCAGCCAGCTCTTTCCCCGGGACAGGGAATCCTCCTACGAGCAGTACTTC. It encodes CASSQLFPRDRESSYEQYF.